This entry lists 14 T cell receptor beta chains sequenced from one sample in a study of blood T cells in healthy people across ages (dated by TCRdb to between 2014 and 2017). Libraries came from 5' RACE. Sequencing took place on an Illumina HiSeq 2500. A second PCR of roughly 6 to 12 cycles was performed with a sample-barcoded 5' primer and a J-beta primer mix. Starting from the raw public reads, TCRdb applied fastp trimming at Q25, assembled clones with MiXCR and retained in-frame beta chains. Duplicate CDR3 protein sequences are folded into a single record with the most common DNA and genes. For this sample the table gives about 1.8 million distinct CDR3 sequences, of which roughly 52% were detected only once. The top ten clonotypes cover approximately 2% of the sample. The sequencing sample was made of blood. These TCRs come from a woman between 40 and 50 years old in good health.

This clonotype was seen more than once but under ten times. The rearrangement uses TRBV14 and TRBJ2-5; D is possibly TRBD2 (5 bases). Germline lookup yields CDR1 SGHDN and CDR2 FVKESK. This CDR3 has 13 amino acids. V was cut by 5 bases and J by 3 bases, with 10 bases left in between. The CDR3, as DNA: TGTGCCAGCAGCGCAATCGGGGAAGAGACCCAGTACTTC. This encodes CASSAIGEETQYF.

This clonotype has a handful of counts. The chain carries TRBV20-1 and TRBJ2-5, with TRBD1 identical over 7 bases. J gave up 0 bases and V 5 bases, and 9 bases lay outside the gene matches. The CDR3 spans 15 residues. CDR1 is DFQATT, CDR2 SNEGSKA, per germline (reference sequence). The CDR3 protein is CSAGTATGNQETQYF. The CDR3 DNA is TGCAGTGCTGGGACAGCTACCGGGAACCAAGAGACCCAGTACTTC.

The chain employs TRBV6-6 and TRBJ2-5; D possibly corresponds to TRBD1 (6 bases). The J call could be wrong; TRBJ2-7 is a better fit for the DNA end. This CDR3 comprises 13 residues. Germline CDR1 MNHNY, CDR2 SVGAGI (reference sequence). The CDR3 is CASRKRDNSEQYF. The CDR3 nucleotides read TGTGCCAGCAGAAAACGGGACAACTCCGAGCAGTACTTC.

The chain is built from TRBV6-5 and TRBJ1-2, with 10 bases that match TRBD1. Germline CDR1 and CDR2: MNHEY and SVGAGI. The CDR3 has 16 residues. The V and J ends lost 4 bases and 1 base, in that order; junction bases with no gene match: 6. The CDR3 sequence: CASSSPGQGINYGYTF. The CDR3, as DNA: TGTGCCAGCAGTTCGCCGGGACAGGGGATTAACTATGGCTACACCTTC.

The V gene is TRBV19, the J gene TRBJ1-6; D remains unclear. The germline CDR1 and CDR2 sequences are LNHDA and SQIVND (reference sequence). Trimming took 3 bases from V and 8 from J, leaving 8 bases between them. This CDR3 has 13 residues. CDR3 sequence (DNA): TGTGCCAGTAGTATCGACCGGGATTCACCCCTCCACTTT. This sequence encodes CASSIDRDSPLHF.

The genes are TRBV7-2 and TRBJ2-3; 8 nucleotides align to TRBD2. The V segment lost 2 bases and the J segment 3 bases; nucleotides outside the gene matches: 10. The germline V gene has CDR1 SGHTA and CDR2 FQGNSA. This CDR3 spans 17 amino acids. CDR3 in amino acids: CASSLTTGGPRTDTQYF. The CDR3 DNA is TGTGCCAGCAGCTTAACTACGGGGGGGCCTAGAACAGATACGCAGTATTTT.

CDR3 in DNA: TGTGCCAGCAGCTTAGGCGCCGGGAGCCCTAATGAAAAACTGTTTTTT. This codes for CASSLGAGSPNEKLFF. This rearrangement joins TRBV7-6 to TRBJ1-4; D not certain. Per germline, CDR1 SGHVS and CDR2 FNYEAQ. V was shortened by 1 base and J by 3 bases, with 12 bases between the two germline ends. This CDR3 has 16 amino acids.

The CDR3 coding sequence is TGCGCCAGCAGCTTGAACAGGGGTGGCTACACCTTC. Translating it yields CASSLNRGGYTF. The genes are TRBV5-1 and TRBJ1-2, with TRBD1 identical over 7 bases. The V gene's germline CDR1 is SGHRS and CDR2 YFSETQ. The CDR3 extends over 12 amino acids. Germline trimming cut 1 base from V and 7 bases from J; bases unmatched to any gene: 1.

This rearrangement joins TRBV7-2 to TRBJ2-4, with 13 bases matching TRBD2. CDR1 SGHTA and CDR2 FQGNSA come from the germline V gene. Losses at the gene ends were 3 bases for V and 0 bases for J; bases not matched to a gene: 5. The CDR3 totals 18 residues. The CDR3 DNA reads as TGTGCCAGCAGCTTGGGACTAGCGGGGACGGTAGCCAAAAACATTCAGTACTTC. Amino acids: CASSLGLAGTVAKNIQYF.

This chain links TRBV20-1 with TRBJ2-5; TRBD2 aligns across 7 bases. Germline V gene sequence: CDR1 DFQATT, CDR2 SNEGSKA (reference sequence). The CDR3 length is 14 residues. With 5 bases clipped from V and 1 base from J, the junction kept 7 bases outside the gene matches. The CDR3 DNA follows: TGCAGTGCTCCAAGGACTAGGGCCCAAGAGACCCAGTACTTC. It yields the protein CSAPRTRAQETQYF.

The rearrangement joins TRBV27 to TRBJ1-5; weak D call: TRBD1 (6 bases). The V gene lost 5 bases and the J gene lost 2 bases, with 19 bases spanning the gap. Germline lookup yields CDR1 MNHEY and CDR2 SMNVEV (reference sequence). The CDR3 totals 17 residues. The CDR3 sequence: CASSGGSGGRGNQPQHF. The CDR3 DNA sequence: TGTGCCAGCAGTGGGGGTAGTGGGGGGCGCGGCAATCAGCCCCAGCATTTT.

For this clonotype: A much bigger clone sits one base away, suggesting this may be a read error. The rearrangement uses TRBV5-1 and TRBJ2-1; D remains unclear. This CDR3 contains 15 residues. Germline V gene data show CDR1 as SGHRS and CDR2 as YFSETQ. V gave up 3 bases and J gave up 0 bases, with 10 bases separating them. The CDR3 DNA sequence: TGCGCCAGCAGCTGGGCTCAGAGCTCCTACAATGAGCAGTTCTTC. This codes for CASSWAQSSYNEQFF.

This clonotype was found a few times. The rearrangement joins TRBV4-2 to TRBJ1-6; a weak D match, TRBD1 (6 bases). Germline-derived CDR1 and CDR2 are LGHNA and YNFKEQ. V was pared by 8 bases and J by 9 bases, with 17 bases between. CDR3 size: 14 residues. Written as DNA, the CDR3 is TGTGCCAGCGGCGACCCGGGGGCCAGTTCACCCCTCCACTTT. Translating gives CASGDPGASSPLHF.

CDR3: CASSLDTGTPTDTQYF. The CDR3 coding sequence is TGCGCCAGCAGCTTGGATACAGGGACCCCAACAGATACGCAGTATTTT. V usage is TRBV5-1 and J usage is TRBJ2-3, with D perhaps TRBD1 (6 bases). This CDR3 region has 16 residues. V gave up 0 bases and J gave up 3 bases, with 14 bases separating them. Germline assignment: CDR1 SGHRS and CDR2 YFSETQ.